A selection of T cell receptor beta chains follows, all from one sample in a study of cytomegalovirus exposure and HLA in healthy donors. Repertoires were generated with immunoSEQ multiplex PCR, while TCRdb's copy carries only in-frame clones and drops some. The sample consists of some 140,000 clones, 64% of them appearing once. The sequencing input was PBMCs. These receptors were taken from a woman aged 40-49 years in good health and CMV-seronegative. Both conserved end residues are part of each CDR3.

V gene	CDR3 protein
TRBV27	CASSNDRASYNEQFF
TRBV7-2	CASSSLGRNTEAFF
TRBV7-2	CASSSKTANYEQYF
TRBV19	CASEGPWTGANQPQHF
TRBV7-2	CASNQDRAYEQYF
TRBV29-1	CSVYSVDGYTF
TRBV7-2	CASRSTGAGNTIYF
TRBV7-2	CASSFEATDYGYTF
TRBV25-1	CASSVAGGLDTQYF
TRBV19	CASSIWGGTEAFF
TRBV2	CASSDRRRNTGELFF
TRBV5-1	CASSLRSGGFNYGYTF
TRBV7-3	CASSPGTGYGYTF
TRBV29-1	CSIRSRVGPPGYTF
TRBV11-2	CASSSRGGGEKLFF
TRBV10-2	CASSESLAGAPSSYNEQFF
TRBV10-3	CAISDHSELQGQETQYF
TRBV28	CASSSTRQGNEAFF
TRBV20-1	CSAPRTGELFF
TRBV5-1	CASSGGLAGGSTDTQYF
TRBV9	CASSALDRADTEAFF
TRBV28	CASSSPWGGVGNQPQHF
TRBV10-3	CATSADRVGSNQPQHF
TRBV7-2	CASSLAGASRTEAFF
TRBV2	CASSGQIYTEAFF
TRBV18	CASSLGQGEDGYTF
TRBV2	CASTALVGTSDLTQYF
TRBV30	CAWSHNEQFF
TRBV30	CAWGGVGSQETQYF
TRBV5-6	CASSLRDRASGYTF
TRBV7-3	CASSKGADRGTGELFF
TRBV7-2	CASSLLAGEAFF
TRBV2	CASTGGPGNIQYF
TRBV7-9	CASSLERTSTYEQYF
TRBV28	CASSLPTGGIETQYF
TRBV7-2	CASSLARDANEQYF
TRBV19	CASSVGQGGYEAFF
TRBV30	CAWQTGFNQPQHF
TRBV5-4	CASSFDSNYGYTF
TRBV4-1	CASSVQGYTEAFF
TRBV4-2	CASSHGLTGTYDQPQHF
TRBV27	CASSSQAASGNTIYF
TRBV6-4	CARDRANTEAFF
TRBV7-2	CASSWRERYEQYF
TRBV5-1	CASSSTGDADTQYF
TRBV29-1	CSVEDSQGYEQYF
TRBV4-1	CASSLGAAHTGELFF
TRBV4-1	CASSQDARLARTGELFF
TRBV5-1	CASSLARFEDYGYTF
TRBV10-1	CASSDPGARSGTGELFF
TRBV6-5	CASSRSVRSDTQYF
TRBV7-2	CASSLGGGGNEKLFF